This TCR beta chain appears in the sequencing data of a study of T cell responses to AZD1222 COVID-19 vaccine. Study-wide points: Dominant CD4 TCR responses targeted spike regions 160-218 and 743-854. After the peak T cell response, and only then, were repertoires sampled. Recipients of two AZD1222 doses showed rising Spike-specific TCR breadth and depth.

On this clone: The antigen is undetermined.

Sequencing used immunoSEQ multiplex PCR; TCRdb keeps in-frame clones, though not all of them. The sample includes roughly 150,000 clones, 90% of them seen just once. The source is an adult in good health. The source material was peripheral blood, sampled on day 0 of AZD1222 vaccination.

The DNA of the CDR3 is TGTGCCAGCGGGCGTGGGGGACCCAACTACCTCGAGCAGTACTTC. This sequence encodes CASGRGGPNYLEQYF. The genes are TRBV2 and TRBJ2-7, with D possibly being TRBD1 or TRBD2 (5 bases each). Trimming pared 8 bases from V and 6 bases from J, leaving 23 bases between. The CDR3 extends over 15 amino acids. Germline V gene lookup returns CDR1 SNHLY and CDR2 FYNNEI. Variable domain in full (rest from reference TRBV2 and TRBJ2-7): EPEVTQTPSHQVTQMGQEVILRCVPISNHLYFYWYRQILGQKVEFLVSFYNNEISEKSEIFDDQFSVERPDGSNFTLKIRSTKLEDSAMYFCASGRGGPNYLEQYFGPGTRLTVT.